The 23 T cell receptor beta chains reported below all come from one sample, sequenced in a study of CD8 T cells in Susac syndrome. Reverse transcription of about 0.45 to 1 ug RNA was performed with random hexamers. TCRdb re-called the immunoSEQ multiplex PCR reads with MiXCR, one entry per CDR3 protein. The sample contains a few hundred thousand distinct CDR3 sequences, roughly 92% of which appear only once. The material sequenced was CD8+ T cells from PBMCs. The receptors were gathered from a human donor with multiple sclerosis.

The rearrangement joins TRBV12-3 or TRBV12-4 to TRBJ2-1; D assignment may be TRBD1 or TRBD2 (5 bases each). V lost 7 bases to trimming and J lost 0 bases, with 13 bases between them. This CDR3 has 15 residues. As DNA, the CDR3 is TGTGCCAGCAACCAGGGCGGGTCCTCCTACAATGAGCAGTTCTTC. Encoded protein: CASNQGGSSYNEQFF.

This sequence joins TRBV29-1 and TRBJ2-1; 9 nucleotides align to TRBD2. The CDR3 is 15 residues long. CDR1 is SQVTM and CDR2 is ANQGSEA in the germline V gene. The J segment lost 5 bases and the V segment lost 3 bases, leaving 8 bases of the junction unmatched. In DNA form, the CDR3 reads TGCAGCGTTGACCCCCGACTAGCGGCCGACAATGAGCAGTTCTTC. Encoded protein: CSVDPRLAADNEQFF.

The V and J genes are TRBV6-5 and TRBJ1-1, with 8 bases matching TRBD1. Trimming took 0 bases from V and 5 from J; bases not matched to a gene: 8. Germline-derived CDR1 and CDR2 are MNHEY and SVGAGI. CDR3 size: 16 residues. CDR3 sequence: CASSYSKDRGGTEAFF. In nucleotides, the CDR3 is TGTGCCAGCAGTTACTCGAAAGACAGGGGAGGTACTGAAGCTTTCTTT.

The table lists this clonotype with a few counts. The CDR3 DNA sequence: TGCGCCAGCAGCGACGCACCTGACGAGCAGTACTTC. It is translated as CASSDAPDEQYF. This chain joins TRBV4-1 and TRBJ2-7; D remains ambiguous. The V and J ends lost 5 bases and 5 bases respectively, with 10 bases between them. The germline gives CDR1 MGHRA, CDR2 YSYEKL. This CDR3 is built from 12 residues.

The chain uses TRBV18 and TRBJ2-1; D perhaps matches TRBD2 (5 bases). Per the germline V gene, CDR1 is KGHSH and CDR2 is LQKENI. The CDR3 is made up of 16 amino acids. The ends were cut back, 3 bases at V and 0 bases at J, with 12 bases in the middle. CDR3 DNA: TGTGCCAGCTCACCTTCCAGCGGCCCCTCCTACAATGAGCAGTTCTTC. Protein: CASSPSSGPSYNEQFF.

There are a few counts of this clonotype. The V and J genes are TRBV12-3 or TRBV12-4 and TRBJ2-1, with 15 positions matching TRBD2. V lost 3 bases and J lost 7; bases outside the gene matches: 1. The CDR3 is made up of 15 amino acids. CDR3 DNA: TGTGCCAGCAGTTTTGGACTAGCGGGAGGGAATGAGCAGTTCTTC. Its translation is CASSFGLAGGNEQFF.

The chain combines TRBV24-1 with TRBJ1-4; D gene uncertain. The germline V and J ends were trimmed by 6 bases and 4 bases, with 11 bases remaining between them. The CDR3 is made up of 14 amino acids. Germline CDR1 reads KGHDR; CDR2 reads SFDVKD. In DNA, the CDR3 is TGTGCCACCAGTCCAGGCCCGGGTAATGAAAAACTGTTTTTT. Amino acids: CATSPGPGNEKLFF.

This sequence joins TRBV13 and TRBJ2-1; D is possibly TRBD1 or TRBD2 (5 bases each). Germline V gene data show CDR1 as PRHDT and CDR2 as FYEKMQ (reference sequence). Trimming pared 5 bases from V and 6 bases from J, leaving 20 bases between. This CDR3 has 16 amino acids. CDR3 sequence reads: CASSPGPGESANEQFF. The CDR3 DNA is TGTGCCAGCAGCCCAGGGCCCGGGGAGTCAGCCAATGAGCAGTTCTTC.

The chain recombines TRBV5-6 with TRBJ2-1; TRBD2 is a possible D gene (5 bases). Trimming removed 7 bases at V and 8 bases at J, with 16 bases between. CDR3 length: 13 amino acids. Germline assignment: CDR1 SGHDT and CDR2 YYEEEE. DNA of the CDR3: TGTGCCAGCCATCTGCTAGCTGGCTATGAGCAGTTCTTC. Its translation: CASHLLAGYEQFF.

This rearrangement joins TRBV24-1 to TRBJ2-3; the match to TRBD1 covers 7 bases. This CDR3 has 14 residues. After removal of 6 bases from V and 1 base from J, the junction contained 3 bases not matched to a gene. CDR1 is KGHDR, CDR2 SFDVKD, per germline. CDR3 sequence (DNA): TGTGCCACCAGTACAGGGGTCGGCACAGATACGCAGTATTTT. It yields the protein CATSTGVGTDTQYF.

The chain has TRBV29-1 and TRBJ1-2; 9 bases are shared with TRBD1. After removal of 7 bases from V and 6 bases from J, the junction contained 12 bases not matched to a gene. Germline V lookup: CDR1 SQVTM, CDR2 ANQGSEA. The CDR3 consists of 14 residues. CDR3 sequence: CSADRGEEVHGYTF. CDR3 in DNA: TGCAGCGCGGACAGGGGAGAGGAGGTGCATGGCTACACCTTC.

DNA of the CDR3: TGTGCCAGCAGCGTCGGGACAGCTAAAACAGGGGAGCTGTTTTTT. Protein product: CASSVGTAKTGELFF. The chain is built from TRBV9 and TRBJ2-2; 7 bases are a match to TRBD1. Germline V gene data show CDR1 as SGDLS and CDR2 as YYNGEE. CDR3 length equals 15 residues. Losses at the gene ends were 2 bases for V and 8 bases for J; bases not matched to a gene: 9.

This sequence joins TRBV6-2 or TRBV6-3 and TRBJ2-7, with 8 nucleotides matching TRBD2. The trim removed 6 bases at V and 10 bases at J, leaving 17 bases unmatched. The V gene's germline CDR1 is MNHEY and CDR2 SVGEGT. This CDR3 region has 15 residues. The CDR3 sequence: CASSLSSVAGPTQYF. CDR3 nucleotide sequence: TGTGCCAGCAGCCTCTCTTCGGTAGCGGGACCCACCCAGTACTTC.

V usage is TRBV19 and J usage is TRBJ1-2; D gene uncertain. The CDR3 has 13 amino acids. CDR1 and CDR2 (germline): LNHDA, SQIVND (reference sequence). V was trimmed by 7 bases and J by 7 bases, leaving 16 bases between them. DNA for the CDR3: TGTGCCAGTACCTATTCCCAGGCGCGTGGCTACACCTTC. This encodes CASTYSQARGYTF.

This chain joins TRBV2 and TRBJ1-2, with 7 positions matching TRBD1. The germline V gene encodes CDR1 SNHLY and CDR2 FYNNEI. The CDR3 is 11 residues long. After removal of 10 bases from V and 14 bases from J, the junction contained 13 bases not matched to a gene. CDR3 amino acids: CAKTGAVGSTF. The CDR3 DNA reads as TGTGCCAAAACAGGGGCAGTAGGGTCTACCTTC.

The gene calls are TRBV5-1 and TRBJ2-7; 8 bases agree with TRBD1. The junction had 7 bases not matched to a gene; V was cut back by 0 bases and J by 5 bases. This CDR3 has 15 residues. Germline CDR1 is SGHRS and CDR2 is YFSETQ. The CDR3 bases are TGCGCCAGCAGCTTGGCAGGGGGCGCGGCCCACGAGCAGTACTTC. It encodes CASSLAGGAAHEQYF.

J is TRBJ2-7 and V is TRBV5-6; 10 bases are shared with TRBD2. The CDR3 runs to 14 residues. Trimming cost V 4 bases and J 3 bases; bases outside gene matches: 4. CDR1 is SGHDT and CDR2 is YYEEEE in the germline V gene. Here the CDR3 reads CASSILAGVYEQYF. CDR3 coding DNA: TGTGCCAGCAGCATTCTAGCGGGGGTCTACGAGCAGTACTTC.

The J gene is TRBJ2-3, the V gene TRBV5-1; D might be TRBD2 (5 bases). V gave up 5 bases and J gave up 11 bases, with 18 bases separating them. The germline gives CDR1 SGHRS, CDR2 YFSETQ. CDR3 length: 13 residues. The CDR3 DNA follows: TGCGCCAGCAGGGCCCGGTCTGGAGCGGAGCAGTATTTT. It codes for CASRARSGAEQYF.

The chain employs TRBV19 and TRBJ2-1, with 10 bases matching TRBD2. This CDR3 contains 18 residues. Germline V gene data show CDR1 as LNHDA and CDR2 as SQIVND (reference sequence). V lost 1 base and J lost 0; bases outside the gene matches: 6. CDR3 bases: TGTGCCAGTAGTATAGGTGGGGGACTAGCGACCTCCTACAATGAGCAGTTCTTC. This encodes CASSIGGGLATSYNEQFF.

The rearrangement joins TRBV6-6 to TRBJ1-1; tentatively, D is TRBD1 (5 bases). Trimming removed 4 bases at V and 5 bases at J, with 17 bases between. The CDR3 sequence is 15 residues long. Germline V gene lookup returns CDR1 MNHNY and CDR2 SVGAGI (reference sequence). The CDR3 DNA sequence: TGTGCCAGCAGTTCGTATAACCGGGACCGTACTGAAGCTTTCTTT. This sequence encodes CASSSYNRDRTEAFF.

The chain links TRBV15 to TRBJ1-2, with D possibly matching TRBD1 (5 bases). The CDR3 sequence is 14 residues long. Trimming left V 5 bases short and J 4 bases short, with 14 bases between. Germline V gene lookup returns CDR1 LNHNV and CDR2 YYDKDF (reference sequence). In DNA, the CDR3 is TGTGCCACCAGCGGCAGGGTTGGTGGCTATGGCTACACCTTC. Protein: CATSGRVGGYGYTF.

This clonotype was observed a single time. The chain employs TRBV24-1 and TRBJ1-1; D gene uncertain. V shed 4 bases and J shed 1 base, with 9 bases lying between them. This CDR3 is 14 amino acids long. Per the germline V gene, CDR1 is KGHDR and CDR2 is SFDVKD. The CDR3 DNA is TGTGCCACCAGTGAGGCAGAAAAGAACACTGAAGCTTTCTTT. Translating gives CATSEAEKNTEAFF.

This clonotype was observed once. This chain connects TRBV7-9 to TRBJ2-5; the match to TRBD2 covers 8 bases. This CDR3 is built from 16 residues. Losses at the gene ends were 2 bases for V and 0 bases for J; bases not matched to a gene: 5. In germline, CDR1 is SEHNR, CDR2 FQNEAQ (reference sequence). The CDR3 spells CASSLLGSGDQETQYF. CDR3 in DNA: TGTGCCAGCAGCTTACTGGGTAGCGGGGACCAAGAGACCCAGTACTTC.